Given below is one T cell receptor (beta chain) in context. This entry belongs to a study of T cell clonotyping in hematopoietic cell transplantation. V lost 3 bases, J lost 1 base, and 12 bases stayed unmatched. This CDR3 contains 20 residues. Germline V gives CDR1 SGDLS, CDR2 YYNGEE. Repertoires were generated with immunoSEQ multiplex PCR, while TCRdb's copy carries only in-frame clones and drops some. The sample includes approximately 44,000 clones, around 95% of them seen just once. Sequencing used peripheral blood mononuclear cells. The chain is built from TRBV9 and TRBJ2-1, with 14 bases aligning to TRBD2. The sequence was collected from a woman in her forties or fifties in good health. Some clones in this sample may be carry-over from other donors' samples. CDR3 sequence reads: CASSAPDTGLAGVSYNEQFF. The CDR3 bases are TGTGCCAGCAGCGCCCCGGACACGGGACTAGCGGGGGTGTCCTACAATGAGCAGTTCTTC.